This T cell receptor beta chain was sequenced for a study of T cell responses to AZD1222 COVID-19 vaccine. From germline, CDR1 is ENHRY and CDR2 SYGVKD. This CDR3 region has 15 residues. V gave up 6 bases and J gave up 8 bases, with 19 bases separating them. General study points: Only after the peak T cell response were repertoires sampled. There were mostly white British donors and more females than males, and clonal diversity was possibly underestimated.

TCRdb keeps only in-frame clones here, not all; method: immunoSEQ multiplex PCR. The sample comprises around 78,000 clones, about 82% of which are singletons, and about 3.1% rests with the top ten. About this clone: Its antigen is still unknown.

The sequence was collected from an adult in good health. The chain combines TRBV10-3 with TRBJ1-4, with D possibly TRBD1 on 6 matching bases. This specimen consisted of peripheral blood, obtained on day 0 of AZD1222 vaccination. The CDR3 loop is CAISLGQLRGEKLFF. The CDR3 DNA reads as TGTGCCATCAGCCTCGGACAGCTAAGAGGAGAAAAACTGTTTTTT.